This T cell receptor (beta chain) was sequenced in a study of blood T cell repertoires in COVID-19. Looking at the study overall: PBMCs, B-cell-depleted T cells, or T cells provided the cDNA or gDNA that made up the material.

Donors were grouped by their self-reported clinical history. The CDR3 loop spans 15 amino acids. The V end was cut by 1 base, the J end by 4 bases, with 13 bases between. In germline, CDR1 is SGHTA, CDR2 FQGNSA. This clone appeared a single time. Libraries were prepared by immunoSEQ multiplex PCR; TCRdb keeps only in-frame clonotypes and omits some of them. Among around 390,000 clones listed, about 83% were seen once. The TCR originated in a woman aged 50 to 60 who had recovered from COVID-19. Sample: PBMCs or T cells enriched from blood (not recorded which). The chain combines TRBV7-2 with TRBJ1-1; D remains ambiguous. The CDR3 reads CASSLVEIPGTEAFF. DNA for the CDR3: TGTGCCAGCAGCTTAGTTGAGATCCCGGGCACTGAAGCTTTCTTT.